Presented here are 32 T cell receptor beta chains from one specimen sequenced in a study of T cells in Graves' hyperthyroidism and ophthalmopathy. Researchers amplified the TCR beta CDR3 regions from RNA transcripts. HTBI primers were employed in a first-round RT-PCR of the TCR CDR3. MiXCR, run by TCRdb on the multiplex PCR reads, gives a single entry per CDR3 protein. The top ten hold 4.3% of the sample, which has hundreds of thousands of distinct CDR3 sequences, under 15% seen once. The sequenced sample consisted of blood. These receptors all come from a woman aged 40 to 50 with Graves' ophthalmopathy.

This clonotype was seen ten or more times. This chain links TRBV28 with TRBJ1-2; D gene uncertain. Germline V gene lookup returns CDR1 MDHEN and CDR2 SYDVKM. Trimming pared 2 bases from V and 8 bases from J, leaving 12 bases between. This CDR3 contains 13 residues. The CDR3 region has the DNA TGTGCCAGCAGTTTAAGCCCTTTCCAGGGCTACACCTTC. Residues: CASSLSPFQGYTF.

In nucleotides, the CDR3 is TGCGCCAGCAGGAACCAAGAGACCCAGTACTTC. Its translation is CASRNQETQYF. The chain recombines TRBV5-1 with TRBJ2-5; no firm D call. The CDR3 consists of 11 residues. The V end was cut by 5 bases, the J end by 0 bases, with 2 bases between. In germline, CDR1 is SGHRS, CDR2 YFSETQ.

This clonotype came up many times. The chain links TRBV28 to TRBJ2-7, with D tentatively TRBD1 or TRBD2 (5 bases each). The CDR3 length is 13 residues. The V gene lost 6 bases and the J gene lost 6 bases, with 15 bases spanning the gap. Germline V gene sequence: CDR1 MDHEN, CDR2 SYDVKM. The CDR3 protein is CASRAAGSSEQYF. The CDR3, as DNA: TGTGCCAGCAGAGCGGCAGGGAGCTCCGAGCAGTACTTC.

This clonotype showed up many times. The chain joins TRBV28 to TRBJ2-3, with 7 positions matching TRBD2. Looked up from germline, CDR1 is MDHEN and CDR2 is SYDVKM. Losses at the gene ends were 4 bases for V and 3 bases for J; bases not matched to a gene: 1. The length of the CDR3 is 13 residues. CDR3 in amino acids: CASSSGGTDTQYF. CDR3 sequence (DNA): TGTGCCAGCAGTTCCGGGGGGACAGATACGCAGTATTTT.

This clonotype was seen a few times. The chain carries TRBV11-1 and TRBJ2-2; 14 positions agree with TRBD2. The CDR3 extends over 17 amino acids. V shed 6 bases, J shed 7 bases, and the junction held 10 bases outside the gene matches. CDR1 is SGHAT and CDR2 is FQDESV in the germline V gene (reference sequence). The CDR3 sequence is CASSFSGTSGSGGELFF. The CDR3 region has the DNA TGTGCCAGCAGTTTTTCCGGGACTAGCGGGAGCGGCGGGGAGCTGTTTTTT.

In its sample, this clonotype was seen many times. The junction differs from germline at one of its ends, possibly a read error. CDR3 amino acids: CASSLFGSKEETQYF. CDR3 nucleotides: TGTGCTAGCAGCTTGTTCGGGAGTAAGGAAGAGACCCAGTACTTC. This chain links TRBV7-7 with TRBJ2-5, with D maybe TRBD2 (6 bases). The germline gives CDR1 SSHAT, CDR2 FNYEAQ (reference sequence). This CDR3 comprises 15 residues.

This clonotype was counted at least ten times. The DNA for the CDR3 is TGTGCCATCAGTGAGCAGGGGTCATCAACTAATGAAAAACTGTTTTTT. Translated, it gives CAISEQGSSTNEKLFF. The V and J genes are TRBV10-3 and TRBJ1-4; a weak D match, TRBD1 (6 bases). V dropped 2 bases and J dropped 0 bases, with 10 bases sitting between them. This CDR3 contains 16 residues. Germline V CDR1 and CDR2: ENHRY, SYGVKD.

V is TRBV29-1 and J is TRBJ2-7, with 10 positions matching TRBD2. CDR1 and CDR2 from the germline V gene are SQVTM and ANQGSEA. The CDR3 extends over 13 amino acids. With 3 bases clipped from V and 2 bases from J, the junction kept 1 base outside the gene matches. DNA of the CDR3: TGCAGCGTTGAGACTAGCGGGCCCTACGAGCAGTACTTC. It codes for CSVETSGPYEQYF.

This clonotype has a count of ten or more. This chain uses TRBV19 with TRBJ2-2; D unclear. Trimming pared 7 bases from V and 6 bases from J, leaving 6 bases between. Germline V gene sequence: CDR1 LNHDA, CDR2 SQIVND (reference sequence). This CDR3 is 11 amino acids long. As DNA, the CDR3 is TGTGCCAGTACTAGACCCGGGGAGCTGTTTTTT. It codes for CASTRPGELFF.

This clonotype has ten or more counts. The chain carries TRBV19 and TRBJ2-2; 10 nucleotides agree with TRBD1. This CDR3 contains 15 residues. In germline, CDR1 is LNHDA, CDR2 SQIVND (reference sequence). With V trimmed by 6 bases and J by 5 bases, 6 bases remained unmatched. In nucleotides, the CDR3 is TGTGCCAGTAGGGCCGGGACAGGGGTTACCGGGGAGCTGTTTTTT. It codes for CASRAGTGVTGELFF.

In this sample, this clonotype turned up many times. The V call is TRBV7-2, the J call TRBJ1-2; weak D call: TRBD1 (6 bases). The CDR3 totals 13 residues. V gave up 5 bases and J gave up 0 bases, with 7 bases separating them. Germline lookup yields CDR1 SGHTA and CDR2 FQGNSA. The CDR3 DNA is TGTGCCAGCAGCCAGGGGACTAACTATGGCTACACCTTC. Translated, it gives CASSQGTNYGYTF.

This clonotype has at least ten counts. V and J are TRBV28 and TRBJ2-7; possibly TRBD2 for D (6 bases). V lost 2 bases, J lost 4 bases, and 15 bases lay in between. Germline V CDR1 and CDR2: MDHEN, SYDVKM. This CDR3 spans 15 amino acids. CDR3 in DNA: TGTGCCAGCAGTTTAGAGGTGGGAGGTGCTTACGAGCAGTACTTC. Translated, it gives CASSLEVGGAYEQYF. Full variable domain (missing parts from reference TRBV28 and TRBJ2-7): DVKVTQSSRYLVKRTGEKVFLECVQDMDHENMFWYRQDPGLGLRLIYFSYDVKMKEKGDIPEGYSVSREKKERFSLILESASTNQTSMYLCASSLEVGGAYEQYFGPGTRLTVT.

This clonotype was counted ten times or more. The gene calls are TRBV30 and TRBJ1-2; D is uncertain. CDR1 GTSNPN and CDR2 SVGIG come from the germline V gene (reference sequence). V lost 4 bases and J lost 3, with 9 bases in between. CDR3 length equals 12 residues. CDR3 DNA sequence: TGTGCCTGGAAAGGTGATCACTATGGCTACACCTTC. Amino acids: CAWKGDHYGYTF.

The rearrangement uses TRBV6-5 and TRBJ2-2; D is uncertain. CDR3 length equals 13 residues. The V and J ends lost 1 base and 5 bases respectively, with 5 bases between them. From germline, CDR1 is MNHEY and CDR2 SVGAGI. The CDR3 bases are TGTGCCAGCAGTTACTTTCATACCGGGGAGCTGTTTTTT. Residues: CASSYFHTGELFF.

At least ten counts were recorded for this clonotype. The J gene is TRBJ2-2, the V gene TRBV13; D is uncertain. This CDR3 has 13 amino acids. Per germline, CDR1 PRHDT and CDR2 FYEKMQ (reference sequence). CDR3 loop: CAGKETNTGELFF. CDR3 in DNA: TGTGCAGGGAAGGAGACGAACACCGGGGAGCTGTTTTTT.

In its sample, this clonotype was seen a few times. This rearrangement joins TRBV4-3 to TRBJ2-7, with TRBD1 identical over 8 bases. Germline CDR1 is LGHNA and CDR2 is YSLEER. Trimming cost V 5 bases and J 6 bases; bases outside gene matches: 9. The CDR3 runs 14 residues. CDR3 coding DNA: TGCGCCAGCAGCTATCGGGACAGGATAAGCGAGCAGTACTTC. This translates into CASSYRDRISEQYF.

This clonotype has at least ten counts. The chain carries TRBV20-1 and TRBJ2-7; tentatively, D is TRBD1 or TRBD2 (5 bases each). The CDR3 extends over 13 amino acids. Germline CDR1 reads DFQATT; CDR2 reads SNEGSKA (reference sequence). V was trimmed by 3 bases and J by 3 bases, leaving 12 bases between them. The CDR3, as DNA: TGCAGTGCTAGTGGGACGTCCAACTACGAGCAGTACTTC. Encoded protein: CSASGTSNYEQYF.

This clonotype has at least ten counts. J is TRBJ2-7 and V is TRBV29-1, with 10 bases matching TRBD1. Germline loops: CDR1 SQVTM, CDR2 ANQGSEA. V shed 1 base and J 3 bases; nucleotides not matched to a gene: 0. The CDR3 sequence is 13 residues long. CDR3 in amino acids: CSVEGTGGYEQYF. In DNA form, the CDR3 reads TGCAGCGTTGAAGGGACAGGGGGCTACGAGCAGTACTTC.

This clonotype was seen repeatedly, ten times or more. The chain has TRBV9 and TRBJ2-7, with TRBD1 matching over 12 bases. V was clipped by 3 bases and J by 7 bases; unmatched bases: 5. This CDR3 is 14 amino acids long. Looked up from germline, CDR1 is SGDLS and CDR2 is YYNGEE. The CDR3 DNA follows: TGTGCCAGCAGCGAGGGACAGGGGGCGCGAGAGCAGTACTTC. It is translated as CASSEGQGAREQYF.

V is TRBV12-3 or TRBV12-4 and J is TRBJ2-7; 11 nucleotides match TRBD2. The CDR3 has 16 residues. V gave up 5 bases and J gave up 6 bases; unmatched junction bases: 12. The CDR3 region is CASSDPTSGIRGEQYF. The CDR3 nucleotides are TGTGCCAGCAGTGACCCGACTAGCGGGATAAGGGGCGAGCAGTACTTC.

There are a few counts of this clonotype. The chain has TRBV24-1 and TRBJ2-5; 7 bases line up with TRBD2. Trimming removed 3 bases from V and 5 bases from J; junction bases left unmatched: 8. Germline V gene sequence: CDR1 KGHDR, CDR2 SFDVKD. CDR3 size: 15 residues. CDR3 nucleotides: TGTGCCACCAGTGATGCTAGCGGAGGGAGGGAGACCCAGTACTTC. Its translation: CATSDASGGRETQYF.

This clonotype was counted at least ten times. The chain is built from TRBV20-1 and TRBJ1-1; the D gene is possibly TRBD1 (5 bases). Germline V gene sequence: CDR1 DFQATT, CDR2 SNEGSKA (reference sequence). This CDR3 comprises 18 residues. Trimming took off 0 bases at V and 4 bases at J, with 24 bases between the two ends. The CDR3 region has the DNA TGCAGTGCTAGAGAACTCACGGGGGTCCGGGGCTCGGTCACTGAAGCTTTCTTT. Its translation: CSARELTGVRGSVTEAFF.

In this sample, this clonotype turned up many times. This sequence joins TRBV7-9 and TRBJ2-5, with 8 bases identical to TRBD1. CDR1 SEHNR and CDR2 FQNEAQ come from the germline V gene (reference sequence). Trimming cost V 5 bases and J 3 bases; bases outside gene matches: 8. This CDR3 has 15 residues. This CDR3 reads CASSPDRVREETQYF. The CDR3 DNA reads TGTGCCAGCAGCCCGGACAGGGTTCGGGAAGAGACCCAGTACTTC.

This clonotype has ten or more counts. This sequence joins TRBV2 and TRBJ2-7; 8 bases match TRBD2. Trimming at V came to 7 bases and at J to 5 bases, leaving 4 bases not matched to a gene. This CDR3 region has 12 residues. In germline, CDR1 is SNHLY, CDR2 FYNNEI. For the CDR3, the DNA is TGTGCCAGCAAGACTAGCGTGAACGAGCAGTACTTC. Translation: CASKTSVNEQYF.

The sample holds many counts of this clonotype. The chain combines TRBV28 with TRBJ1-2; unclear D gene. Trimming left V 2 bases short and J 10 bases short, with 8 bases between. The length of the CDR3 is 11 residues. Germline CDR1 reads MDHEN; CDR2 reads SYDVKM. The CDR3, as DNA: TGTGCCAGCAGTTTAGTAGGAACCTACACCTTC. Translated, it gives CASSLVGTYTF.

This clonotype was detected many times. This chain links TRBV12-3 or TRBV12-4 with TRBJ1-1; 9 bases fit TRBD1. The length of the CDR3 is 13 residues. Germline trimming cut 6 bases from V and 11 bases from J; bases unmatched to any gene: 10. The CDR3 DNA sequence: TGTGCCAGCAGCCCCGGGACAGGGATTCGTGCTTTCTTT. Protein sequence: CASSPGTGIRAFF.

This clonotype showed up just a few times. The gene calls are TRBV28 and TRBJ1-2; 12 bases fit TRBD1. The CDR3 loop spans 16 amino acids. The germline V gene encodes CDR1 MDHEN and CDR2 SYDVKM. The V gene end was trimmed by 0 bases and the J gene end by 4 bases; junction bases not matched to a gene: 3. This CDR3 reads CASSLWGQGASYGYTF. CDR3 DNA: TGTGCCAGCAGTTTATGGGGACAGGGGGCGAGCTATGGCTACACCTTC.

The V gene is TRBV12-3 or TRBV12-4, the J gene TRBJ1-2; D call uncertain. This CDR3 has 14 amino acids. V lost 9 bases and J 0 bases, leaving 14 bases between the germline ends. This chain's CDR3 is CASHPTGPNYGYTF. The CDR3 region has the DNA TGTGCCAGTCATCCTACCGGGCCTAACTATGGCTACACCTTC.

The chain uses TRBV20-1 and TRBJ2-7; TRBD2 matches at 15 bases. The CDR3 runs to 17 residues. V lost 5 bases and J lost 2; bases outside the gene matches: 10. From germline, CDR1 is DFQATT and CDR2 SNEGSKA (reference sequence). CDR3 protein: CSAHRPGLAGGPYEQYF. In DNA, the CDR3 is TGCAGTGCTCACAGGCCGGGACTAGCGGGGGGCCCCTACGAGCAGTACTTC.

This clonotype was seen many times. The chain combines TRBV14 with TRBJ1-1; D might be TRBD1 (5 bases). Trimming took 1 base from V and 10 from J, leaving 13 bases between them. CDR3 length: 13 residues. Germline V gene lookup returns CDR1 SGHDN and CDR2 FVKESK. CDR3 region: CASSQVSDIGAFF. The DNA of the CDR3 is TGTGCCAGCAGCCAAGTTTCGGACATTGGAGCTTTCTTT.

This clonotype was seen a single time. The gene calls are TRBV6-1 and TRBJ2-7, with D tentatively TRBD1 (6 bases). Per the germline V gene, CDR1 is MNHNS and CDR2 is SASEGT. This CDR3 has 14 residues. V dropped 3 bases and J dropped 2 bases, with 11 bases sitting between them. The CDR3 loop is CASSDRGDPYEQYF. As DNA, the CDR3 is TGTGCCAGCAGTGACAGGGGCGACCCCTACGAGCAGTACTTC.

This clonotype has more than one count but fewer than ten. This chain links TRBV19 with TRBJ2-2, with 8 bases lining up with TRBD2. V trimming: 5 bases; J trimming: 9 bases; junction bases outside the gene matches: 14. CDR3 length: 16 residues. Germline loops: CDR1 LNHDA, CDR2 SQIVND (reference sequence). CDR3 sequence: CASSATGTSPRRELFF. The CDR3 DNA reads as TGTGCCAGTAGTGCAACCGGGACTAGTCCCCGCCGGGAGCTGTTTTTT. The full variable domain, with the rest looked up from reference TRBV19 and TRBJ2-2, is DGGITQSPKYLFRKEGQNVTLSCEQNLNHDAMYWYRQDPGQGLRLIYYSQIVNDFQKGDIAEGYSVSREKKESFPLTVTSAQKNPTAFYLCASSATGTSPRRELFFGEGSRLTVL.